Below, 8 T cell receptor beta chains from the same sample are listed, as sequenced in a study of human T cells and chemical hapten exposure (dated by TCRdb to the early 2020s). According to the study, the label for this sample's time point signals: patch test 3, about 24 weeks after DPC sensitization. The treatment or condition label of this sample denotes: therapeutic diphenylcyclopropenone sensitization with weekly scalp DPC. Libraries were made using RACE. Instrument used: NextSeq 500. TCRdb reworked the public reads: Q25 trimming with fastp, MiXCR clone assembly, productive beta chains retained. Identical CDR3 proteins give one entry, which carries the most common genes and DNA. The sample table holds more than 45,000 distinct CDR3 sequences, of which around an eighth were seen once. The ten largest clones represent around 2.4% of the sample. The sample in question was whole blood, obtained in connection with sensitization to the hapten diphenylcyclopropenone (DPC). The receptors derive from a young man with alopecia areata. Some clones in this sample may be carry-over from other donors' samples.

This clonotype was counted many times. J is TRBJ1-1 and V is TRBV12-3 or TRBV12-4, with a tentative D call TRBD1 (5 bases). CDR3 length equals 14 residues. V was pared by 0 bases and J by 10 bases, with 15 bases between. The CDR3 loop is CASSLAASRGSAFF. The CDR3 DNA reads as TGTGCCAGCAGTTTAGCGGCCTCTCGGGGCTCAGCTTTCTTT.

This clonotype was seen at least ten times. This chain uses TRBV6-1 with TRBJ1-2; no clear D gene. The CDR3 has 13 amino acids. Trimming pared 6 bases from V and 6 bases from J, leaving 14 bases between. Germline V gene data show CDR1 as MNHNS and CDR2 as SASEGT. CDR3 amino acids: CASSEQRLNGYTF. DNA for the CDR3: TGTGCCAGCAGCGAACAAAGGCTAAATGGCTACACCTTC.

This clonotype was detected ten times or more. This chain uses TRBV5-1 with TRBJ1-3; D is unclear. Germline V gives CDR1 SGHRS, CDR2 YFSETQ. V was trimmed by 5 bases and J by 0 bases, leaving 9 bases between them. CDR3 length: 14 residues. CDR3 bases: TGCGCCAGCAGACTGACGGGCTCTGGAAACACCATATATTTT. Protein: CASRLTGSGNTIYF.

The CDR3 nucleotides read TGCAGTGCTACTCAGACCGGCCCGCCGCTTTATAGCAATCAGCCCCAGCATTTT. Its protein product is CSATQTGPPLYSNQPQHF. The rearrangement links TRBV20-1 to TRBJ1-5; the D is unclear. V was clipped by 4 bases and J by 0 bases, with 22 bases between them. The germline CDR1 and CDR2 sequences are DFQATT and SNEGSKA (reference sequence). The CDR3 consists of 18 residues.

This clonotype was counted many times. The J gene is TRBJ2-1, the V gene TRBV6-1, with D possibly TRBD2 on 7 matching bases. The V end was cut by 1 base, the J end by 3 bases, with 10 bases between. This CDR3 is built from 15 residues. In germline, CDR1 is MNHNS, CDR2 SASEGT. The CDR3 DNA is TGTGCCAGCAGTGAAGACGGGGGGCGCTACAATGAGCAGTTCTTC. It codes for CASSEDGGRYNEQFF.

Many counts were recorded for this clonotype. The chain is built from TRBV29-1 and TRBJ2-4; D is perhaps TRBD2 (5 bases). From germline, CDR1 is SQVTM and CDR2 ANQGSEA. Trimming shortened V by 3 bases and J by 3 bases, and 9 bases separated the two germline ends. The CDR3 runs 13 residues. The CDR3 here is CSVDGVGKNIQYF. CDR3 DNA: TGCAGCGTTGACGGGGTGGGCAAAAACATTCAGTACTTC.

This clonotype turned up a few times. The chain combines TRBV2 with TRBJ2-2; the D gene is possibly TRBD1 (6 bases). V lost 5 bases to trimming and J lost 1 base, with 14 bases between them. This CDR3 is built from 16 residues. Per germline, CDR1 SNHLY and CDR2 FYNNEI. CDR3 in amino acids: CASSQTGTRNTGELFF. The CDR3 DNA follows: TGTGCCAGCAGTCAAACCGGGACAAGGAACACCGGGGAGCTGTTTTTT.

This chain connects TRBV7-2 to TRBJ1-6; TRBD1 aligns across 7 bases. The CDR3 contains 18 residues. J was trimmed by 4 bases and V by 0 bases; bases with no gene match: 9. Germline V gene data show CDR1 as SGHTA and CDR2 as FQGNSA. CDR3: CASSLARAGGGYNSPLHF. CDR3 bases: TGTGCCAGCAGCTTAGCGCGGGCAGGGGGAGGTTATAATTCACCCCTCCACTTT.